The clone carrying this T cell receptor beta chain was picked up many times. The CDR3 has 16 amino acids. Germline V CDR1 and CDR2: SGDLS, YYNGEE. V shed 2 bases, J shed 7 bases, and the junction held 11 bases outside the gene matches. This sample was included in a study of CD8 T cells in ankylosing spondylitis. TCRdb re-called the 5' RACE reads through MiXCR, storing one row per CDR3 protein. The repertoire holds about 39,000 distinct CDR3 sequences, 3% to 3.5% seen once, with around 2.8% in the top ten. The V gene is TRBV9, the J gene TRBJ2-5; TRBD1 aligns across 10 bases. The origin of this receptor is a male donor with ankylosing spondylitis or in good health (not recorded which). The sequencing sample was made of blood, either unsorted or a sorted T cell fraction (not recorded which). CDR3 nucleotide sequence: TGTGCCAGCAGCGTCGAGACAGGGGGCTTTGATGGGACCCAGTACTTC. It translates to CASSVETGGFDGTQYF.